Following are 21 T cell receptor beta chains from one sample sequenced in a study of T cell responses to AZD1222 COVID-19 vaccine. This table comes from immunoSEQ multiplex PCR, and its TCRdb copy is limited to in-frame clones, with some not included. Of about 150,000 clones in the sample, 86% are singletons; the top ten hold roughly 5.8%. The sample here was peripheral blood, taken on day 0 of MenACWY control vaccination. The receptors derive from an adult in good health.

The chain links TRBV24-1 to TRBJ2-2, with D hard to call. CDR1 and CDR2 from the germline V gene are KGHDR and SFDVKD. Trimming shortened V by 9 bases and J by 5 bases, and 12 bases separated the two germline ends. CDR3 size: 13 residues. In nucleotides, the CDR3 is TGTGCCACCGGGGTATGGGGAACCGGGGAGCTGTTTTTT. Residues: CATGVWGTGELFF.

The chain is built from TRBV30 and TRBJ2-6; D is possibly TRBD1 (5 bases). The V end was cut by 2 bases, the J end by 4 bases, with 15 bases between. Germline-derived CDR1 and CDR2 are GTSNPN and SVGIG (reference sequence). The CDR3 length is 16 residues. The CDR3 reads CAWSQVGVAGANVLTF. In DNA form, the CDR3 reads TGTGCCTGGAGTCAAGTAGGGGTCGCCGGGGCCAACGTCCTGACTTTC.

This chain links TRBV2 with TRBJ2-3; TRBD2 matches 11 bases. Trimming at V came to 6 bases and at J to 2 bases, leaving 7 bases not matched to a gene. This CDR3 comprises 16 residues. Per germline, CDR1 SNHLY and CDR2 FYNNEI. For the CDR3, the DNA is TGTGCCAGCAGCTCTACTAGCGGGAGTTACACAGATACGCAGTATTTT. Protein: CASSSTSGSYTDTQYF.

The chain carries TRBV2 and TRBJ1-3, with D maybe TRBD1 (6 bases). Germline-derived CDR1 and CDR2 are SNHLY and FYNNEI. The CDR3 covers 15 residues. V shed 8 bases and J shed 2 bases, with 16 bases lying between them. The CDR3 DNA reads TGTGCCAGCGGTAGGGGGGCAACCACTGGAAACACCATATATTTT. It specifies CASGRGATTGNTIYF.

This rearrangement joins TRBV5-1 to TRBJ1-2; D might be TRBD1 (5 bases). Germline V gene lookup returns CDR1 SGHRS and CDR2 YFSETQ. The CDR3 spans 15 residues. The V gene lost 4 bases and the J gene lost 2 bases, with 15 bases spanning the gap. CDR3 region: CASSRIPEGNYGYTF. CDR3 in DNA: TGCGCCAGCAGCCGGATCCCAGAGGGGAACTATGGCTACACCTTC.

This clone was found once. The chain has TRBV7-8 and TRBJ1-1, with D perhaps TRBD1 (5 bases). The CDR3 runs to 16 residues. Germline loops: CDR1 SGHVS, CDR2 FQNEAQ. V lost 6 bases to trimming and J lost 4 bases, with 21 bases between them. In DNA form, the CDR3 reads TGTGCCAGCAGACTGCTAGGGAGGGGCGGACTCACTGAAGCTTTCTTT. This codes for CASRLLGRGGLTEAFF.

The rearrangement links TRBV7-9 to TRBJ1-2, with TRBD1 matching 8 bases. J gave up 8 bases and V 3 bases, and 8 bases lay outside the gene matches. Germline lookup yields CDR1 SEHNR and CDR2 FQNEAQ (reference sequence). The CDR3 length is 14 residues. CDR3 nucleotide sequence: TGTGCCAGCAGCTTCCAGGGGGCGCGCAAAGGCTACACCTTC. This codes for CASSFQGARKGYTF.

The CDR3 DNA reads TGCAGTGCTAGTCCAGGTGTTGTGGAGACCCAGTACTTC. This sequence encodes CSASPGVVETQYF. The gene calls are TRBV20-1 and TRBJ2-5; D remains unclear. V was trimmed by 3 bases and J by 5 bases, leaving 13 bases between them. The CDR3 runs 13 residues. Germline values: CDR1 DFQATT, CDR2 SNEGSKA (reference sequence).

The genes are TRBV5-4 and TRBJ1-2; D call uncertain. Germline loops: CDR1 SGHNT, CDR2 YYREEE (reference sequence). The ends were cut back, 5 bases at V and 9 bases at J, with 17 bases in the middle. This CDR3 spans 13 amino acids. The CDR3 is CASSPRSAGRYTF. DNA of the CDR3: TGTGCCAGCAGTCCGCGGAGTGCAGGACGCTACACCTTC. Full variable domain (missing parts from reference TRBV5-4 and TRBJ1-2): ETGVTQSPTHLIKTRGQQVTLRCSSQSGHNTVSWYQQALGQGPQFIFQYYREEENGRGNFPPRFSGLQFPNYSSELNVNALELDDSALYLCASSPRSAGRYTFGSGTRLTVV.

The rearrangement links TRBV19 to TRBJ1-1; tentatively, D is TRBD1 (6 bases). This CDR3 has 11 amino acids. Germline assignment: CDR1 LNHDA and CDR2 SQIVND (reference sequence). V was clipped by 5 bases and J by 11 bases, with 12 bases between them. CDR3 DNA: TGTGCCAGTAGTGTACAGGGAGGGGCTTTCTTT. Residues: CASSVQGGAFF.

CDR3 sequence: CASSVTSGSFYEQFF. CDR3 DNA sequence: TGTGCCAGCAGCGTTACTAGCGGGAGTTTCTATGAGCAGTTCTTC. This chain uses TRBV7-6 with TRBJ2-1; 11 positions agree with TRBD2. This CDR3 comprises 15 residues. V shed 5 bases, J shed 8 bases, and the junction held 8 bases outside the gene matches. The germline V gene has CDR1 SGHVS and CDR2 FNYEAQ. The full variable domain, completed using reference TRBV7-6 and TRBJ2-1, is GAGVSQSPRYKVTKRGQDVALRCDPISGHVSLYWYRQALGQGPEFLTYFNYEAQQDKSGLPNDRFSAERPEGSISTLTIQRTEQRDSAMYRCASSVTSGSFYEQFFGPGTRLTVL.

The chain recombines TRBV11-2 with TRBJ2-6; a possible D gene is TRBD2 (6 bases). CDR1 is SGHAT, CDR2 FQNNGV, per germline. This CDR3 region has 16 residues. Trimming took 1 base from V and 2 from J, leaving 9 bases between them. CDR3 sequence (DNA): TGTGCCAGCAGCTTAGTTACGGGAGCTGGGGCCAACGTCCTGACTTTC. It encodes CASSLVTGAGANVLTF.

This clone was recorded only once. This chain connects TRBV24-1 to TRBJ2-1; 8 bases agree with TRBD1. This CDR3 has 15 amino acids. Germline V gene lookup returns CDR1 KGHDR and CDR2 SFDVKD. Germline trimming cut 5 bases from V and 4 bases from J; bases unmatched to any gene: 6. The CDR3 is CATSGSGQGYNEQFF. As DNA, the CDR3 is TGTGCCACCAGTGGTAGTGGACAGGGATACAATGAGCAGTTCTTC.

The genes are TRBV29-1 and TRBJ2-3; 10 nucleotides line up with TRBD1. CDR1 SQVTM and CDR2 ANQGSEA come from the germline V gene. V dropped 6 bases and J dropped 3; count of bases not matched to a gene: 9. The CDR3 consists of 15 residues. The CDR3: CSVGRGDRGTDTQYF. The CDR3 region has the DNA TGCAGCGTCGGAAGGGGGGACAGGGGAACAGATACGCAGTATTTT.

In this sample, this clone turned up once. DNA for the CDR3: TGTGCCAGCAGTTACTCCACCGGTAATGAGCAGTTCTTC. As protein: CASSYSTGNEQFF. The rearrangement uses TRBV6-5 and TRBJ2-1; D unclear. Trimming took off 0 bases at V and 7 bases at J, with 7 bases between the two ends. Germline CDR1 is MNHEY and CDR2 is SVGAGI. This CDR3 comprises 13 residues.

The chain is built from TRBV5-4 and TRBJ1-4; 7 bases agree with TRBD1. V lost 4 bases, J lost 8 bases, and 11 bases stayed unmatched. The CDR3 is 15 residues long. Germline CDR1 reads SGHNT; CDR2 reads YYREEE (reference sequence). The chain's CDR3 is CASSAGDRSKEKLFF. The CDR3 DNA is TGTGCCAGCAGCGCAGGGGACAGATCGAAGGAAAAACTGTTTTTT.

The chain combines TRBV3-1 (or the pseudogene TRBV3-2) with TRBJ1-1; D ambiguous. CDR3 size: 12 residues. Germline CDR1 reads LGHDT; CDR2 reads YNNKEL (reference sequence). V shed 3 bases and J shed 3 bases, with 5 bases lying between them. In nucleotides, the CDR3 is TGTGCCAGCAGCCATGACCACACTGAAGCTTTCTTT. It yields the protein CASSHDHTEAFF.

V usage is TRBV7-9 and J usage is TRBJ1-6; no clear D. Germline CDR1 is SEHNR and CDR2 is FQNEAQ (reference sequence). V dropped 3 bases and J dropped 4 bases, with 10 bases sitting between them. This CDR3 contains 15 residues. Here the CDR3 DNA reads TGTGCCAGCAGCTTCAGCTCGATTTATAATTCACCCCTCCACTTT. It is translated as CASSFSSIYNSPLHF.

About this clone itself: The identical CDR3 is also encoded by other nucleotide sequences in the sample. The CDR3 spells CASSLRVNTEAFF. The CDR3 DNA reads TGTGCCAGCAGTTTGAGAGTGAACACTGAAGCTTTCTTT. The chain links TRBV28 to TRBJ1-1; D gene uncertain. V lost 3 bases to trimming and J lost 0 bases, with 5 bases between them. Germline-derived CDR1 and CDR2 are MDHEN and SYDVKM. The CDR3 is 13 residues long.

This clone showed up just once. The CDR3 is CASSSLQGEQPQHF. CDR3 nucleotide sequence: TGTGCCAGCAGTTCCCTCCAGGGGGAACAGCCCCAGCATTTT. The V gene is TRBV6-5, the J gene TRBJ1-5; 7 bases line up with TRBD1. The CDR3 loop spans 14 amino acids. Germline V gives CDR1 MNHEY, CDR2 SVGAGI. With 4 bases clipped from V and 7 bases from J, the junction kept 7 bases outside the gene matches.

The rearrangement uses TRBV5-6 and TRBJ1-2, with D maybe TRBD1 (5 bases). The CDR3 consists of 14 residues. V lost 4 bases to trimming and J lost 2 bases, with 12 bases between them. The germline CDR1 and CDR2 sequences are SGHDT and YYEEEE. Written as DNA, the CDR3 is TGTGCCAGCAGCCCCGGCGGGGACAACTATGGCTACACCTTC. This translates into CASSPGGDNYGYTF.